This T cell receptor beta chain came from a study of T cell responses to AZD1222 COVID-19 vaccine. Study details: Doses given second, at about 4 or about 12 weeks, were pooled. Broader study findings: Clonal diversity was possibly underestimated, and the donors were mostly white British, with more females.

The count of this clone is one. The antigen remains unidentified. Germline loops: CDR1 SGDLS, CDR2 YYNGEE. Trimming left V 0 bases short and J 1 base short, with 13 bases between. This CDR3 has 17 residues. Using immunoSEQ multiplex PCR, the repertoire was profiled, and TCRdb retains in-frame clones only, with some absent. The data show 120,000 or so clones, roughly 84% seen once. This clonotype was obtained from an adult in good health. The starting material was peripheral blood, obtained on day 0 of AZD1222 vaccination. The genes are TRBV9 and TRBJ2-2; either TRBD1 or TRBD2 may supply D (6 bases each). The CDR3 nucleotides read TGTGCCAGCAGCGTAGGATCCGGGGGCCAGAACACCGGGGAGCTGTTTTTT. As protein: CASSVGSGGQNTGELFF.